These 14 T cell receptor beta chains came from one sample sequenced in a study of blood T cell repertoires in COVID-19. The repertoire was sequenced with immunoSEQ multiplex PCR; TCRdb's copy has only in-frame clones and lacks some. The table records about 60,000 clones, roughly 88% of them present only once. Material for sequencing was peripheral blood. These receptors were obtained from a woman aged 80 or over with active COVID-19.

The V call is TRBV7-3, the J call TRBJ2-2, with TRBD1 identical over 11 bases. Germline trimming cut 5 bases from V and 5 bases from J; bases unmatched to any gene: 4. Looked up from germline, CDR1 is SGHTA and CDR2 is FQGTGA. The CDR3 runs 15 residues. DNA for the CDR3: TGTGCCAGCAGCCGGACAGGGGGCGGGACCGGGGAGCTGTTTTTT. Its protein is CASSRTGGGTGELFF. Full variable domain (remainder filled in from reference TRBV7-3 and TRBJ2-2): GAGVSQTPSNKVTEKGKYVELRCDPISGHTALYWYRQSLGQGPEFLIYFQGTGAADDSGLPNDRFFAVRPEGSVSTLKIQRTERGDSAVYLCASSRTGGGTGELFFGEGSRLTVL.

The genes are TRBV7-9 and TRBJ2-3; the match to TRBD2 covers 9 bases. After removal of 5 bases from V and 0 bases from J, the junction contained 6 bases not matched to a gene. CDR1 is SEHNR and CDR2 is FQNEAQ in the germline V gene (reference sequence). The CDR3 length is 16 residues. The CDR3, as DNA: TGTGCCAGCAGCCCGGGACTAGCAGATAGCACAGATACGCAGTATTTT. Protein: CASSPGLADSTDTQYF.

The rearrangement uses TRBV6-5 and TRBJ2-5, with D maybe TRBD1 (6 bases). V lost 6 bases and J 0 bases, leaving 11 bases between the germline ends. The germline gives CDR1 MNHEY, CDR2 SVGAGI. The CDR3 totals 14 residues. Here the CDR3 reads CASRRPGDQETQYF. In DNA form, the CDR3 reads TGTGCCAGCAGACGCCCAGGGGACCAAGAGACCCAGTACTTC.

The V and J genes are TRBV18 and TRBJ2-1, with a possible D match to TRBD2 (7 bases). Germline values: CDR1 KGHSH, CDR2 LQKENI. V was trimmed by 0 bases and J by 9 bases, leaving 18 bases between them. The CDR3 spans 16 residues. The CDR3 sequence is CASSPPGPGGGSEQFF. CDR3 coding DNA: TGTGCCAGCTCACCACCGGGGCCTGGGGGGGGCAGTGAGCAGTTCTTC.

The chain links TRBV29-1 to TRBJ2-2, with 8 positions matching TRBD1. The CDR3 contains 15 residues. Germline V lookup: CDR1 SQVTM, CDR2 ANQGSEA. The V and J ends lost 4 bases and 2 bases, in that order; junction bases with no gene match: 6. The CDR3 coding sequence is TGCAGCGTTGTGAGACAGGGGTTCAACACCGGGGAGCTGTTTTTT. Amino acid sequence: CSVVRQGFNTGELFF.

The rearrangement uses TRBV19 and TRBJ1-5; D call uncertain. Between the trimmed V and J ends, which lost 1 base and 7 bases, there was a span of 8 bases. Germline V gene data show CDR1 as LNHDA and CDR2 as SQIVND (reference sequence). The CDR3 has 13 amino acids. CDR3 residues: CASSIGPSQPQHF. Here the CDR3 DNA reads TGTGCCAGTAGTATAGGGCCCTCCCAGCCCCAGCATTTT.

The gene calls are TRBV18 and TRBJ1-1; the D gene is possibly TRBD1 (6 bases). Germline-derived CDR1 and CDR2 are KGHSH and LQKENI. Trimming stripped 4 bases from V and 8 bases from J, with 11 bases between. The CDR3 has 12 residues. CDR3 DNA: TGTGCCAGCTCACGTCGGACAGAAGAAGCTTTCTTT. Translation: CASSRRTEEAFF.

The V gene is TRBV2, the J gene TRBJ2-5, with 9 bases that match TRBD2. V shed 4 bases and J 4 bases; nucleotides not matched to a gene: 19. Germline assignment: CDR1 SNHLY and CDR2 FYNNEI. The CDR3 sequence is 19 residues long. The CDR3 nucleotides are TGTGCCAGCAGTGTAATTAGCGGGGGCGCGAATTCCCCGGGAGAGACCCAGTACTTC. Translating it yields CASSVISGGANSPGETQYF.

For the CDR3, the DNA is TGCGCCAGCACCGACCCCGACCAGGGGAGCTCCTACAATGAGCAGTTCTTC. It is translated as CASTDPDQGSSYNEQFF. V gene TRBV5-1 combines with J gene TRBJ2-1; D is perhaps TRBD1 (6 bases). Germline V lookup: CDR1 SGHRS, CDR2 YFSETQ. The CDR3 is 17 amino acids. V lost 6 bases and J lost 0, with 19 bases in between.

This chain links TRBV3-1 (or the pseudogene TRBV3-2) with TRBJ2-7; D possibly corresponds to TRBD1 (6 bases). Germline CDR1 is LGHDT and CDR2 is YNNKEL (reference sequence). This CDR3 region has 15 residues. V was clipped by 1 base and J by 3 bases, with 13 bases between them. CDR3 sequence reads: CASSQAWGPRYEQYF. The CDR3 DNA follows: TGTGCCAGCAGCCAAGCGTGGGGGCCCCGCTACGAGCAGTACTTC.

The V call is TRBV5-8, the J call TRBJ1-3; 7 bases map to TRBD1. V lost 2 bases and J lost 0; bases outside the gene matches: 5. CDR3 length: 16 residues. Germline CDR1 and CDR2: SGHTS and YDEGEE. The CDR3 nucleotides are TGTGCCAGCAGCTTACAGGGGTTCGTCTCTGGAAACACCATATATTTT. Translating gives CASSLQGFVSGNTIYF.

CDR3 residues: CASSRSGGNQPQHF. CDR3 coding DNA: TGTGCCAGCAGCCGAAGCGGGGGCAATCAGCCCCAGCATTTT. V is TRBV5-8 and J is TRBJ1-5; D is unclear. The CDR3 extends over 14 amino acids. The germline gives CDR1 SGHTS, CDR2 YDEGEE. Trimming pared 4 bases from V and 2 bases from J, leaving 10 bases between.

V is TRBV5-5 and J is TRBJ2-3; weak D call: TRBD2 (7 bases). V lost 0 bases, J lost 7 bases, and 12 bases lay in between. CDR1 and CDR2 (germline): SGHKS, YYEKEE (reference sequence). This CDR3 has 14 residues. Written as DNA, the CDR3 is TGTGCCAGCAGCTTGGCCGGGGGGCCTAATACGCAGTATTTT. Translating gives CASSLAGGPNTQYF.

DNA of the CDR3: TGCGCCAGCAGCTTTAGACCGGGACAGGGGGATTCAGGCTACACCTTC. It codes for CASSFRPGQGDSGYTF. The gene calls are TRBV5-1 and TRBJ1-2; 11 bases are shared with TRBD1. Germline V gene sequence: CDR1 SGHRS, CDR2 YFSETQ. The CDR3 consists of 16 residues. J was trimmed by 8 bases and V by 2 bases; bases with no gene match: 11.